These 25 T cell receptor beta chains share one sample of origin, sequenced in a study of blood T cell repertoires in COVID-19. Here immunoSEQ multiplex PCR was the method, and the copy in TCRdb shows in-frame clones only, minus some. The sample holds roughly 75,000 clones; around 88% are singletons and the top ten take about 6.5%. The specimen sequenced was peripheral blood. These receptors were obtained from a man older than 75 with COVID-19, enrolled during active disease.

The CDR3 DNA reads TGTGCCAGCAGCCAAGTGTCAGGGAGGGAGACCCAGTACTTC. Its translation is CASSQVSGRETQYF. The V and J genes are TRBV3-1 (or the pseudogene TRBV3-2) and TRBJ2-5, with TRBD2 as a possible D gene (6 bases). V was clipped by 1 base and J by 5 bases, with 11 bases between them. CDR1 and CDR2 (germline): LGHDT, YNNKEL (reference sequence). The CDR3 consists of 14 residues.

The rearrangement uses TRBV27 and TRBJ2-5; 11 nucleotides align to TRBD1. The CDR3 is 15 amino acids. V lost 5 bases to trimming and J lost 5 bases; unmatched junction nucleotides: 7. CDR1 is MNHEY and CDR2 is SMNVEV in the germline V gene (reference sequence). Here the CDR3 DNA reads TGTGCCAGCAGTCGCAGGACAGGGGGCTTGGAGACCCAGTACTTC. Translated: CASSRRTGGLETQYF.

The rearrangement uses TRBV25-1 and TRBJ1-5; a weak D match, TRBD1 (6 bases). CDR3 size: 14 residues. Per germline, CDR1 MGHDK and CDR2 SYGVNS. V was shortened by 8 bases and J by 0 bases, with 11 bases between the two germline ends. CDR3 in DNA: TGTGCCAGCGGGGGCGGGCCTAGCAATCAGCCCCAGCATTTT. It encodes CASGGGPSNQPQHF.

The chain combines TRBV12-3 or TRBV12-4 with TRBJ2-3; no reliable D call. This CDR3 has 12 residues. Deletions cut 4 bases from V and 2 bases from J, with 4 bases between. CDR3 sequence: CASSWATDTQYF. As DNA, the CDR3 is TGTGCCAGCAGTTGGGCCACAGATACGCAGTATTTT.

This clone was recorded once. The chain joins TRBV5-4 to TRBJ2-5; 7 bases line up with TRBD1. V trimming: 4 bases; J trimming: 2 bases; junction bases outside the gene matches: 5. The germline gives CDR1 SGHNT, CDR2 YYREEE (reference sequence). The CDR3 is 14 amino acids. The CDR3 DNA sequence: TGTGCCAGCAGCCAACAGGGGCTTCAAGAGACCCAGTACTTC. Its translation: CASSQQGLQETQYF.

V usage is TRBV9 and J usage is TRBJ1-4; 7 positions agree with TRBD1. V gave up 4 bases and J gave up 8 bases; unmatched junction bases: 8. CDR1 and CDR2 (germline): SGDLS, YYNGEE. The CDR3 is 14 amino acids. In DNA, the CDR3 is TGTGCCAGCAGCTTCAGGGGGGTAGGAGAAAAACTGTTTTTT. This translates into CASSFRGVGEKLFF.

This CDR3 reads CASSQRQGNTEAFF. The CDR3 DNA is TGCGCCAGCAGCCAACGACAGGGGAACACTGAAGCTTTCTTT. The V gene is TRBV4-1, the J gene TRBJ1-1, with 7 bases that match TRBD1. Germline-derived CDR1 and CDR2 are MGHRA and YSYEKL. V shed 2 bases and J 1 base; nucleotides not matched to a gene: 1. CDR3 size: 14 residues.

The chain uses TRBV2 and TRBJ2-6; D may be TRBD1 (6 bases). Germline-derived CDR1 and CDR2 are SNHLY and FYNNEI. This CDR3 is built from 18 residues. Trimming shortened V by 6 bases and J by 0 bases, and 18 bases separated the two germline ends. The DNA of the CDR3 is TGTGCCAGCAGATCGACAGGAGCTCGATTCTCTGGGGCCAACGTCCTGACTTTC. Its protein product is CASRSTGARFSGANVLTF.

This rearrangement joins TRBV5-1 to TRBJ2-7, with 8 positions matching TRBD1. The germline CDR1 and CDR2 sequences are SGHRS and YFSETQ. The CDR3 spans 14 residues. The trim removed 4 bases at V and 3 bases at J, leaving 6 bases unmatched. CDR3 nucleotides: TGCGCCAGCAGCCGACAGGGGTTGGGCTACGAGCAGTACTTC. It specifies CASSRQGLGYEQYF.

This chain joins TRBV5-1 and TRBJ2-7; D perhaps matches TRBD1 (7 bases). This CDR3 contains 15 residues. V lost 3 bases and J 6 bases, leaving 19 bases between the germline ends. In germline, CDR1 is SGHRS, CDR2 YFSETQ. CDR3 residues: CASSSGDSRNSEQYF. In DNA form, the CDR3 reads TGCGCCAGCAGCTCGGGGGACAGCCGTAACTCCGAGCAGTACTTC.

This chain joins TRBV19 and TRBJ1-3, with D unclear. Trimming removed 6 bases at V and 0 bases at J, with 9 bases between. Germline assignment: CDR1 LNHDA and CDR2 SQIVND (reference sequence). The CDR3 length is 14 residues. Here the CDR3 reads CASSGLTSGNTIYF. CDR3 in DNA: TGTGCCAGTAGCGGACTGACCTCTGGAAACACCATATATTTT.

V is TRBV6-5 and J is TRBJ2-3; no definite D call. The CDR3 totals 12 residues. V dropped 5 bases and J dropped 6 bases, with 9 bases sitting between them. Germline-derived CDR1 and CDR2 are MNHEY and SVGAGI. For the CDR3, the DNA is TGTGCCAGCAGTATTTCTAGTGATACGCAGTATTTT. Its protein is CASSISSDTQYF.

The chain has TRBV19 and TRBJ1-4; TRBD1 agrees at 7 bases. The ends lost 5 bases at V and 6 bases at J; junction bases unmatched: 6. This CDR3 contains 14 residues. CDR1 is LNHDA, CDR2 SQIVND, per germline (reference sequence). The chain's CDR3 is CASSRRDSDEKLFF. In nucleotides, the CDR3 is TGTGCCAGTAGTCGTCGGGACAGCGATGAAAAACTGTTTTTT. Full variable domain (missing parts from reference TRBV19 and TRBJ1-4): DGGITQSPKYLFRKEGQNVTLSCEQNLNHDAMYWYRQDPGQGLRLIYYSQIVNDFQKGDIAEGYSVSREKKESFPLTVTSAQKNPTAFYLCASSRRDSDEKLFFGSGTQLSVL.

The V gene is TRBV5-1, the J gene TRBJ1-1; maybe TRBD1 (5 bases). The germline V gene has CDR1 SGHRS and CDR2 YFSETQ. V was shortened by 7 bases and J by 0 bases, with 19 bases between the two germline ends. CDR3 length equals 16 residues. CDR3 nucleotide sequence: TGCGCCAGCGGATCAGGCGGGGCCGGAATGAACACTGAAGCTTTCTTT. Its translation: CASGSGGAGMNTEAFF.

This clone was observed a single time. J is TRBJ2-5 and V is TRBV7-3; weak D call: TRBD1 (7 bases). Germline V gene lookup returns CDR1 SGHTA and CDR2 FQGTGA. V shed 5 bases and J shed 4 bases, with 14 bases lying between them. This CDR3 comprises 14 residues. Here the CDR3 DNA reads TGTGCCAGCAGCCGCAGGGGGGCGCCAGAGACCCAGTACTTC. Amino acids: CASSRRGAPETQYF. The whole variable domain, remainder taken from reference TRBV7-3 and TRBJ2-5, is GAGVSQTPSNKVTEKGKYVELRCDPISGHTALYWYRQSLGQGPEFLIYFQGTGAADDSGLPNDRFFAVRPEGSVSTLKIQRTERGDSAVYLCASSRRGAPETQYFGPGTRLLVL.

The V gene is TRBV9, the J gene TRBJ2-7, with TRBD2 matching 10 bases. The CDR3 loop spans 15 amino acids. The J segment lost 0 bases and the V segment lost 5 bases, leaving 5 bases of the junction unmatched. The germline V gene encodes CDR1 SGDLS and CDR2 YYNGEE. In nucleotides, the CDR3 is TGTGCCAGCAGTCCTACTAGCGGGGCCTCCTACGAGCAGTACTTC. This sequence encodes CASSPTSGASYEQYF.

This clone was seen a single time. The V and J genes are TRBV6-1 and TRBJ2-7, with 8 nucleotides matching TRBD1. Germline CDR1 is MNHNS and CDR2 is SASEGT. The CDR3 contains 14 residues. The V and J ends lost 6 bases and 3 bases, in that order; junction bases with no gene match: 7. The CDR3 reads CASRRQGTNYEQYF. As DNA, the CDR3 is TGTGCCAGCAGGCGACAGGGGACCAACTACGAGCAGTACTTC.

The gene calls are TRBV5-6 and TRBJ1-5; 7 bases match TRBD1. Germline V gene sequence: CDR1 SGHDT, CDR2 YYEEEE. CDR3 length equals 15 residues. V lost 0 bases to trimming and J lost 5 bases; unmatched junction nucleotides: 5. This chain's CDR3 is CASSLADRDHQPQHF. The CDR3 region has the DNA TGTGCCAGCAGCTTGGCCGACAGGGATCATCAGCCCCAGCATTTT.

The rearrangement uses TRBV6-5 and TRBJ2-7, with a tentative D call TRBD2 (5 bases). This CDR3 is 15 amino acids long. V dropped 7 bases and J dropped 3 bases, with 19 bases sitting between them. Germline assignment: CDR1 MNHEY and CDR2 SVGAGI. The CDR3 DNA sequence: TGTGCCAGCACCCAAACCAGAGCGGACCTCTACGAGCAGTACTTC. It specifies CASTQTRADLYEQYF.

V gene TRBV18 combines with J gene TRBJ2-3; 7 nucleotides align to TRBD2. The CDR3 extends over 16 amino acids. J was trimmed by 0 bases and V by 3 bases; bases with no gene match: 6. Germline values: CDR1 KGHSH, CDR2 LQKENI. CDR3: CASSPPSGYSTDTQYF. The DNA of the CDR3 is TGTGCCAGCTCACCGCCTAGCGGTTATAGCACAGATACGCAGTATTTT.

The CDR3 bases are TGTGCCACCAACTCTGACTCTGGAAACACCATATATTTT. It encodes CATNSDSGNTIYF. This chain joins TRBV10-3 and TRBJ1-3, with D unclear. The CDR3 is 13 residues long. Trimming cost V 10 bases and J 0 bases, with 10 bases left between them. Germline V lookup: CDR1 ENHRY, CDR2 SYGVKD.

The chain combines TRBV5-1 with TRBJ1-1; D gene unclear. CDR3 length equals 15 residues. From germline, CDR1 is SGHRS and CDR2 YFSETQ. V lost 4 bases and J 0 bases, leaving 13 bases between the germline ends. CDR3 DNA: TGCGCCAGCAGCAGGGAGACGGGAATGAACACTGAAGCTTTCTTT. As protein: CASSRETGMNTEAFF.

About this clone: This sample includes further DNA sequences coding for the same CDR3. This chain connects TRBV4-2 to TRBJ1-2; D may be TRBD1 (6 bases). This CDR3 is built from 12 residues. The V and J ends lost 0 bases and 11 bases respectively, with 10 bases between them. The germline V gene has CDR1 LGHNA and CDR2 YNFKEQ. The CDR3 protein is CASSQDRGGYTF. Written as DNA, the CDR3 is TGTGCCAGCAGCCAAGATAGGGGGGGATACACCTTC.

This rearrangement joins TRBV12-3 or TRBV12-4 to TRBJ1-5; D is perhaps TRBD1 (6 bases). This CDR3 region has 13 residues. V was shortened by 4 bases and J by 4 bases, with 8 bases between the two germline ends. In DNA form, the CDR3 reads TGTGCCAGCAGTTACGGGACAAATCAGCCCCAGCATTTT. This encodes CASSYGTNQPQHF.

The V call is TRBV5-5, the J call TRBJ1-2; 8 bases are shared with TRBD1. Per germline, CDR1 SGHKS and CDR2 YYEKEE (reference sequence). With V trimmed by 5 bases and J by 2 bases, 8 bases remained unmatched. The CDR3 length is 15 residues. DNA for the CDR3: TGTGCCAGCAGTCGGACAGGGCGGTCCAACTATGGCTACACCTTC. This sequence encodes CASSRTGRSNYGYTF.